The entry below describes one T cell receptor (beta chain). CDR1 is SGDLS and CDR2 is YYNGEE in the germline V gene. V lost 0 bases and J lost 3, with 9 bases in between. This CDR3 has 14 residues. The source of the sample is a study of control samples from healthy donors and cancer patients. TCRdb keeps only in-frame clones here, not all; method: immunoSEQ multiplex PCR. The table lists about 150,000 clones, around 96% of them singletons. This sequence was found in a man between 35 and 55 years old in good health. The chain uses TRBV9 and TRBJ1-1, with D unclear. The sequenced material came from blood. For the CDR3, the DNA is TGTGCCAGCAGCGTAGGGGGTAGGGACACTGAAGCTTTCTTT. Its translation is CASSVGGRDTEAFF.